Below are 26 T cell receptor beta chains sequenced from a single sample in a study of technical replicates of blood from several donors. Produced via immunoSEQ multiplex PCR; TCRdb's table is partial and in-frame only. The sample records tens of thousands of clones, about 87% being singletons. The specimen sequenced was PBMCs. All receptors derive from a human donor in good health. Some clones in this sample may be carry-over from other donors' samples.

V usage is TRBV27 and J usage is TRBJ1-2; possibly TRBD1 for D (5 bases). The CDR3 length is 15 residues. Deletions cut 2 bases from V and 8 bases from J, with 18 bases between. The germline V gene encodes CDR1 MNHEY and CDR2 SMNVEV (reference sequence). The CDR3 region has the DNA TGTGCCAGCAGTTTAACCCAGGCAGGGAAAGTCGGCTACACCTTC. It translates to CASSLTQAGKVGYTF.

This clone was counted between two and nine times. Other DNA sequences within the sample encode an identical CDR3. CDR3 in DNA: TGTGCCAGCAGCCAGGGACTAGCGGGGGGGCGGTACAATGAGCAGTTCTTC. This gives the protein CASSQGLAGGRYNEQFF. This sequence joins TRBV14 and TRBJ2-1, with 16 bases that match TRBD2. Germline trimming cut 3 bases from V and 4 bases from J; bases unmatched to any gene: 3. The CDR3 loop spans 17 amino acids. Per the germline V gene, CDR1 is SGHDN and CDR2 is FVKESK.

This chain links TRBV6-5 with TRBJ2-1; D perhaps matches TRBD2 (6 bases). V shed 6 bases and J shed 9 bases, with 15 bases lying between them. CDR3 length: 13 residues. Germline CDR1 MNHEY, CDR2 SVGAGI. The DNA for the CDR3 is TGTGCCAGCAGAGAACTAGCCGGGAGTGAGCAGTTCTTC. Residues: CASRELAGSEQFF.

The chain has TRBV7-2 and TRBJ2-3; TRBD2 agrees at 9 bases. The CDR3 is 15 amino acids. The V segment lost 2 bases and the J segment 4 bases; nucleotides outside the gene matches: 4. From germline, CDR1 is SGHTA and CDR2 FQGNSA. The CDR3 reads CASSLRGGASDTQYF. In DNA, the CDR3 is TGTGCCAGCAGCTTACGCGGGGGGGCCTCAGATACGCAGTATTTT.

This clone was seen a few times. The chain combines TRBV30 with TRBJ1-5; D may be TRBD1 (5 bases). The CDR3 is 14 amino acids. Trimming stripped 0 bases from V and 7 bases from J, with 13 bases between. The V gene's germline CDR1 is GTSNPN and CDR2 SVGIG (reference sequence). The CDR3 is CAWSVRGVSQPQHF. Written as DNA, the CDR3 is TGTGCCTGGAGTGTACGGGGGGTGAGCCAGCCCCAGCATTTT.

V is TRBV30 and J is TRBJ2-7, with TRBD1 matching 10 bases. V lost 5 bases to trimming and J lost 4 bases; unmatched junction nucleotides: 8. The CDR3 covers 14 residues. Germline-derived CDR1 and CDR2 are GTSNPN and SVGIG (reference sequence). The CDR3 DNA is TGTGCCTGGGATTCCGGGACAGGGGTATACGAGCAGTACTTC. Amino acid sequence: CAWDSGTGVYEQYF.

The chain is built from TRBV5-1 and TRBJ1-3, with 8 bases matching TRBD1. The CDR3 contains 15 residues. With 3 bases clipped from V and 4 bases from J, the junction kept 6 bases outside the gene matches. Looked up from germline, CDR1 is SGHRS and CDR2 is YFSETQ. The CDR3 bases are TGCGCCAGCAGCTCGGACAGGGCTGGCGGAAACACCATATATTTT. Protein sequence: CASSSDRAGGNTIYF.

V and J are TRBV7-9 and TRBJ1-2; no clear D gene. The CDR3 runs to 13 residues. Trimming stripped 5 bases from V and 6 bases from J, with 13 bases between. Germline V gene data show CDR1 as SEHNR and CDR2 as FQNEAQ (reference sequence). The CDR3 loop reads CASSARLQDGYTF. The CDR3 DNA follows: TGTGCCAGCAGCGCGCGCCTTCAGGATGGCTACACCTTC.

The V gene is TRBV5-1, the J gene TRBJ1-1, with TRBD1 as a possible D gene (5 bases). CDR1 and CDR2 from the germline V gene are SGHRS and YFSETQ. Trimming removed 4 bases from V and 0 bases from J, with 16 bases in between. The CDR3 is made up of 16 amino acids. CDR3 nucleotides: TGCGCCAGCAGCCAGGGCTCTTACCTGATGAACACTGAAGCTTTCTTT. Translation gives CASSQGSYLMNTEAFF.

The genes are TRBV4-1 and TRBJ2-5; 10 bases match TRBD2. The CDR3 runs 16 residues. V was pared by 1 base and J by 4 bases, with 6 bases of the junction left unmatched. Germline CDR1 MGHRA, CDR2 YSYEKL. This chain's CDR3 is CASSQVLAGGGETQYF. CDR3 DNA: TGCGCCAGCAGCCAAGTTTTAGCGGGGGGTGGAGAGACCCAGTACTTC.

This rearrangement joins TRBV27 to TRBJ2-7; D unclear. Trimming shortened V by 7 bases and J by 7 bases, and 20 bases separated the two germline ends. This CDR3 region has 14 residues. CDR1 is MNHEY, CDR2 SMNVEV, per germline (reference sequence). The CDR3 bases are TGTGCCAGCACCAAAGGCGGCTATTCTAGGGAGCAGTACTTC. Translation: CASTKGGYSREQYF.

The CDR3, as DNA: TGTGCCAGTAGTAGGGAACCGGGACTAGCGGGGGTGGAGACCCAGTACTTC. It is translated as CASSREPGLAGVETQYF. The chain recombines TRBV19 with TRBJ2-5; 14 bases match TRBD2. Germline V gives CDR1 LNHDA, CDR2 SQIVND (reference sequence). V lost 4 bases and J lost 5; bases outside the gene matches: 9. CDR3 length: 17 residues.

This chain links TRBV6-1 with TRBJ1-1; D might be TRBD1 (6 bases). Germline V CDR1 and CDR2: MNHNS, SASEGT. Trimming removed 6 bases at V and 1 base at J, with 9 bases between. CDR3 size: 13 residues. The CDR3 here is CASRTTGNTEAFF. CDR3 in DNA: TGTGCCAGCAGAACGACAGGGAACACTGAAGCTTTCTTT.

The chain recombines TRBV19 with TRBJ1-5, with 8 nucleotides matching TRBD1. The CDR3 totals 17 residues. Germline CDR1 reads LNHDA; CDR2 reads SQIVND (reference sequence). V lost 6 bases, J lost 2 bases, and 12 bases stayed unmatched. CDR3 residues: CASRPSRTGWGNQPQHF. The DNA for the CDR3 is TGTGCCAGTAGACCGAGTAGGACAGGGTGGGGCAATCAGCCCCAGCATTTT.

This sequence joins TRBV4-3 and TRBJ1-2, with 10 bases that match TRBD1. V was clipped by 0 bases and J by 4 bases; unmatched bases: 2. Germline V gives CDR1 LGHNA, CDR2 YSLEER. The CDR3 contains 15 residues. DNA of the CDR3: TGCGCCAGCAGCCAAGATCGGGACAGGGGCTATGGCTACACCTTC. Residues: CASSQDRDRGYGYTF.

This clone was observed a handful of times. The chain recombines TRBV28 with TRBJ1-2, with TRBD1 identical over 7 bases. The CDR3 length is 14 residues. V gave up 7 bases and J gave up 5 bases; unmatched junction bases: 10. Per the germline V gene, CDR1 is MDHEN and CDR2 is SYDVKM. The CDR3 sequence: CASTPGDRTYGYTF. The CDR3, as DNA: TGTGCCAGCACCCCTGGGGACAGAACGTATGGCTACACCTTC.

V usage is TRBV5-8 and J usage is TRBJ1-2; tentatively, D is TRBD1 (6 bases). There are 15 residues in the CDR3. CDR1 is SGHTS and CDR2 is YDEGEE in the germline V gene. Trimming pared 6 bases from V and 4 bases from J, leaving 19 bases between. CDR3 sequence: CASNLGAQGFYGYTF. The CDR3 DNA sequence: TGTGCCAGCAACCTCGGGGCACAGGGCTTCTATGGCTACACCTTC.

This rearrangement joins TRBV4-3 to TRBJ2-6; TRBD2 agrees at 8 bases. The CDR3 has 19 residues. V shed 0 bases, J shed 1 base, and the junction held 8 bases outside the gene matches. From germline, CDR1 is LGHNA and CDR2 YSLEER. The CDR3 is CASSQDTLAGRSGANVLTF. For the CDR3, the DNA is TGCGCCAGCAGCCAAGATACCCTAGCGGGTCGTTCTGGGGCCAACGTCCTGACTTTC.

The chain combines TRBV7-3 with TRBJ2-1; D unclear. V gave up 6 bases and J gave up 0 bases, with 6 bases separating them. The CDR3 is 13 residues long. Germline values: CDR1 SGHTA, CDR2 FQGTGA. The chain's CDR3 is CASSPSSYNEQFF. The DNA of the CDR3 is TGTGCCAGCAGTCCCAGCTCCTACAATGAGCAGTTCTTC.

This chain links TRBV5-6 with TRBJ1-5, with no clear D. The CDR3 consists of 14 residues. Trimming stripped 1 base from V and 7 bases from J, with 12 bases between. Germline V CDR1 and CDR2: SGHDT, YYEEEE. The CDR3 is CASSLIGASQPQHF. CDR3 coding DNA: TGTGCCAGCAGCTTGATTGGTGCGAGCCAGCCCCAGCATTTT.

The chain recombines TRBV5-1 with TRBJ2-7; TRBD1 aligns across 9 bases. This CDR3 has 15 amino acids. V lost 0 bases to trimming and J lost 5 bases; unmatched junction nucleotides: 6. The germline V gene encodes CDR1 SGHRS and CDR2 YFSETQ. Written as DNA, the CDR3 is TGCGCCAGCAGCTTGGCGGGACAGGGTTACCACGAGCAGTACTTC. Translating it yields CASSLAGQGYHEQYF.

This sequence joins TRBV6-5 and TRBJ1-3, with D hard to call. The germline V gene encodes CDR1 MNHEY and CDR2 SVGAGI. Trimming removed 2 bases from V and 0 bases from J, with 11 bases in between. The CDR3 length is 16 residues. The CDR3 DNA is TGTGCCAGCAGTTACAGGCGGTCATCCTCTGGAAACACCATATATTTT. As protein: CASSYRRSSSGNTIYF.

This chain joins TRBV18 and TRBJ1-4, with D tentatively TRBD1 (5 bases). Germline lookup yields CDR1 KGHSH and CDR2 LQKENI. This CDR3 is 14 amino acids long. Trimming shortened V by 3 bases and J by 7 bases, and 12 bases separated the two germline ends. CDR3 nucleotide sequence: TGTGCCAGCTCACCTAATGTAGGGGTTGAAAAACTGTTTTTT. Residues: CASSPNVGVEKLFF.

The rearrangement links TRBV7-2 to TRBJ1-3; D is uncertain. This CDR3 is built from 12 residues. The germline V gene encodes CDR1 SGHTA and CDR2 FQGNSA. V was cut by 6 bases and J by 5 bases, with 8 bases left in between. The CDR3 sequence: CASSTLRNTIYF. The CDR3 coding sequence is TGTGCCAGCAGTACTCTCCGAAACACCATATATTTT. Filled out from reference TRBV7-2 and TRBJ1-3, the complete variable domain reads GAGVSQSPSNKVTEKGKDVELRCDPISGHTALYWYRQSLGQGLEFLIYFQGNSAPDKSGLPSDRFSAERTGGSVSTLTIQRTQQEDSAVYLCASSTLRNTIYFGEGSWLTVV.

This clone appeared a few times. The J gene is TRBJ1-2, the V gene TRBV29-1; D remains ambiguous. From germline, CDR1 is SQVTM and CDR2 ANQGSEA. This CDR3 has 10 amino acids. Trimming stripped 4 bases from V and 8 bases from J, with 8 bases between. CDR3 in DNA: TGCAGCGTTGGAATTGAGGGCTACACCTTC. It encodes CSVGIEGYTF.

This clone showed up just once. The chain joins TRBV4-1 to TRBJ2-2; 10 nucleotides align to TRBD2. Germline V gene lookup returns CDR1 MGHRA and CDR2 YSYEKL. V was pared by 2 bases and J by 11 bases, with 5 bases of the junction left unmatched. This CDR3 is built from 14 residues. This CDR3 is CASSQSLAGEELFF. The CDR3 coding sequence is TGCGCCAGCAGCCAATCCCTAGCGGGGGAAGAGCTGTTTTTT.